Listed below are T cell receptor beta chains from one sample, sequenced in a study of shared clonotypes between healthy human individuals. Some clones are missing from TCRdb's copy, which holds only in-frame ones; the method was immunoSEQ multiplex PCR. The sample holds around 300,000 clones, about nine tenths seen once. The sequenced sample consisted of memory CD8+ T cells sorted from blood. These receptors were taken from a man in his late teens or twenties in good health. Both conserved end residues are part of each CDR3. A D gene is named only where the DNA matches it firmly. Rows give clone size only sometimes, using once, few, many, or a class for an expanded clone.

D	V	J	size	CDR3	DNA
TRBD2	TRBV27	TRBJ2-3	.	CASSPGLAAGWYF	TGTGCCAGCAGTCCAGGACTAGCGGCGGGATGGTATTTT
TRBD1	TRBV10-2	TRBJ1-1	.	CASNSGTGGWWTEAFF	TGCGCCAGCAATTCCGGGACAGGGGGCTGGTGGACTGAAGCTTTCTTT
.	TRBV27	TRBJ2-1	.	CASSPTPGNYNEQFF	TGTGCCAGCAGTCCCACCCCAGGGAACTACAATGAGCAGTTCTTC
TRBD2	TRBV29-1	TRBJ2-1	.	CSVGGLAVYNEQFF	TGCAGCGTTGGGGGTCTAGCGGTCTACAATGAGCAGTTCTTC
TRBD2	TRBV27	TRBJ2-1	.	CASSLGLAVNEQFF	TGTGCCAGCAGTCTGGGACTAGCCGTCAATGAGCAGTTCTTC
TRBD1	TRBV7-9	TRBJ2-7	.	CASSLPGTVYEQYF	TGTGCCAGCAGCTTACCTGGGACAGTCTACGAGCAGTACTTC
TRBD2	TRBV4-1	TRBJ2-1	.	CASSGLAGVNREQFF	TGCGCCAGCAGCGGACTAGCGGGAGTCAACAGGGAGCAGTTCTTC
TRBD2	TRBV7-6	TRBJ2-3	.	CASSLTSGGADTQYF	TGTGCCAGCAGCTTAACTAGCGGGGGGGCAGATACGCAGTATTTT
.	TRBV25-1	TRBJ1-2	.	CASSQTLGQGANYGYTF	TGTGCCAGCAGCCAAACCCTGGGCCAAGGGGCCAACTATGGCTACACCTTC
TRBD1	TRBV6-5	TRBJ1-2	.	CASSWGTGPLAGYTF	TGTGCCAGCAGTTGGGGGACAGGGCCTTTAGCTGGCTACACCTTC
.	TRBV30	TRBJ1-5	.	CAWSSTGWNQPQHF	TGTGCCTGGAGTTCGACAGGTTGGAATCAGCCCCAGCATTTT
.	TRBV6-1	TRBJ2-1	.	CASSEVRGVTSYNEQFF	TGTGCCAGCAGTGAGGTGAGGGGGGTGACCTCCTACAATGAGCAGTTCTTC
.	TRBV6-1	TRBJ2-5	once	CASSEVGLYQETQYF	TGTGCCAGCAGTGAGGTAGGACTGTACCAAGAGACCCAGTACTTC
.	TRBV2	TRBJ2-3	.	CASSEEGVAGEITQYF	TGTGCCAGCAGTGAAGAGGGGGTAGCGGGTGAGATTACGCAGTATTTT
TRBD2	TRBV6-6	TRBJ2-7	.	CASSKGLAGYEQYF	TGTGCCAGCAGCAAAGGACTAGCGGGATACGAGCAGTACTTC
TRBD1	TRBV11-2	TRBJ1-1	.	CASSLFATGNPEAFF	TGTGCCAGCAGCTTATTTGCGACAGGGAACCCTGAAGCTTTCTTT
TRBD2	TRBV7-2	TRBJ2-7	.	CASSLRLAGSYEQYF	TGTGCCAGCAGCCTCCGACTAGCGGGGTCCTACGAGCAGTACTTC
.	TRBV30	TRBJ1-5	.	CAWSQDGSYQPQHF	TGTGCCTGGAGTCAGGACGGCTCGTATCAGCCCCAGCATTTT
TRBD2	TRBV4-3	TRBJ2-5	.	CASSRVWTSGPQETQYF	TGCGCCAGCAGCCGGGTTTGGACTAGCGGGCCCCAAGAGACCCAGTACTTC
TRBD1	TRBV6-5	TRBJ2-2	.	CASRQQGTGELFF	TGTGCCAGCAGACAACAGGGGACCGGGGAGCTGTTTTTT
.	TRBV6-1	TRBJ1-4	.	CASSHLPGKNEKLFF	TGTGCCAGCAGTCACCTCCCGGGTAAAAATGAAAAACTGTTTTTT
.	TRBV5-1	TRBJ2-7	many	CASSLGYEQYF	TGCGCCAGCAGCTTGGGTTACGAGCAGTACTTC
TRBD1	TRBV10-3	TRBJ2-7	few	CAITPDRGEYEQYF	TGTGCCATCACCCCGGACAGGGGGGAATACGAGCAGTACTTC
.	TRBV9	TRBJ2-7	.	CASSALQGHEQYF	TGTGCCAGCAGCGCCCTACAGGGCCACGAGCAGTACTTC
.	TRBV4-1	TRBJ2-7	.	CASSHRDPSYEQYF	TGCGCCAGCAGCCATCGGGACCCGAGCTACGAGCAGTACTTC
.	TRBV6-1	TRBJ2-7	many	CASSRWDEQYF	TGTGCCAGCAGTAGGTGGGACGAGCAGTACTTC
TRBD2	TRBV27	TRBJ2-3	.	CASRSASSGALGDTQYF	TGTGCCAGCAGGTCAGCGTCTAGCGGGGCCCTCGGAGATACGCAGTATTTT
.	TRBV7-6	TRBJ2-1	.	CASSLARDERPISYNEQFF	TGTGCCAGCAGCTTAGCGAGGGACGAGCGGCCCATATCCTACAATGAGCAGTTCTTC
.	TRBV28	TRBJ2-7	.	CASSLTLQGTSEQYF	TGTGCCAGCAGTTTAACTCTACAGGGAACGAGCGAGCAGTACTTC
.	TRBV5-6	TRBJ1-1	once	CASSLWGNTEAFF	TGTGCCAGCAGCTTGTGGGGGAACACTGAAGCTTTCTTT
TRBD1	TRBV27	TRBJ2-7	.	CASRPTPGQEDYEQYF	TGTGCCAGCAGGCCGACCCCGGGACAGGAGGACTACGAGCAGTACTTC
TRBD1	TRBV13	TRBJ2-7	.	CASSPSGTGAFNEQYF	TGTGCCAGCAGCCCATCCGGGACAGGGGCCTTTAACGAGCAGTACTTC
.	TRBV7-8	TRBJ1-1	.	CASSLAANTEAFF	TGTGCCAGCAGCTTAGCAGCAAACACTGAAGCTTTCTTT
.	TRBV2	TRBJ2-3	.	CASSAWAVTDTQYF	TGTGCCAGCAGTGCGTGGGCGGTGACGGATACGCAGTATTTT
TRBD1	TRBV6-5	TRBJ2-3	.	CASSQETGADTQYF	TGTGCCAGCAGTCAAGAGACAGGGGCAGATACGCAGTATTTT
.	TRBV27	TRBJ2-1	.	CASGVLGDNEQFF	TGTGCCAGCGGGGTACTAGGGGACAATGAGCAGTTCTTC